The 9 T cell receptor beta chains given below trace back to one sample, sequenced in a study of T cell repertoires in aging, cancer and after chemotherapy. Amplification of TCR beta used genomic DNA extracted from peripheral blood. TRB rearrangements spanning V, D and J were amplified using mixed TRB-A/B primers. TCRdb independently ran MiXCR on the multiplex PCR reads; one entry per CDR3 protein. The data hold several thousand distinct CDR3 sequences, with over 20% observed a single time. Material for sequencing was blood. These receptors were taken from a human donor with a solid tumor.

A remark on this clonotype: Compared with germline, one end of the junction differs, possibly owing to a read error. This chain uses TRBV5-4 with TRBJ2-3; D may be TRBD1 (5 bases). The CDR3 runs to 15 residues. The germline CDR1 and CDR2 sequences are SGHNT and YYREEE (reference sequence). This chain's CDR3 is CASSLKGWGTDTQYF. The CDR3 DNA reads TGCGCCAGCAGCTTGAAGGGGTGGGGCACAGATACGCAGTATTTT.

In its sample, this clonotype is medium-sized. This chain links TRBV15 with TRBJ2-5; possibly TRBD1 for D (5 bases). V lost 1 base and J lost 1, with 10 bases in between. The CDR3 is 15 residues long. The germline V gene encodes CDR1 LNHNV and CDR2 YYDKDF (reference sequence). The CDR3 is CATSRVWGLQETQYF. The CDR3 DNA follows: TGTGCCACCAGCAGAGTTTGGGGCCTCCAAGAGACCCAGTACTTC.

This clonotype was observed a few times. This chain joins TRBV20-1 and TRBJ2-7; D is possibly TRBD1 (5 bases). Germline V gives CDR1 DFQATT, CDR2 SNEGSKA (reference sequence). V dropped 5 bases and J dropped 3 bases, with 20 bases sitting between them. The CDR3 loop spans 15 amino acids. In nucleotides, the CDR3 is TGCAGTGCTCCCGACCGAAGGGGAAAGGACTACGAGCAGTACTTC. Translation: CSAPDRRGKDYEQYF.

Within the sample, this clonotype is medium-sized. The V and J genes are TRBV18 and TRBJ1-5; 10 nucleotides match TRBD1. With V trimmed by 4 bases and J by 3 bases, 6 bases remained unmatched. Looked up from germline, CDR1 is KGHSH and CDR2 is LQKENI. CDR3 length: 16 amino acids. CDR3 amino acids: CASSLLGTGDNQPQHF. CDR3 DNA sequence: TGTGCCAGCTCACTTCTCGGGACAGGGGACAATCAGCCCCAGCATTTT.

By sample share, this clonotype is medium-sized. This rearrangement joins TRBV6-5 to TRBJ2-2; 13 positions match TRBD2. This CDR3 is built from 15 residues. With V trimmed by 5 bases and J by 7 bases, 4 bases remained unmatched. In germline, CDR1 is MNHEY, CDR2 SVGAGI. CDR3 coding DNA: TGTGCCAGCAGTCCAGGACTAGCGGGAGTCGGGGAGCTGTTTTTT. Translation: CASSPGLAGVGELFF.

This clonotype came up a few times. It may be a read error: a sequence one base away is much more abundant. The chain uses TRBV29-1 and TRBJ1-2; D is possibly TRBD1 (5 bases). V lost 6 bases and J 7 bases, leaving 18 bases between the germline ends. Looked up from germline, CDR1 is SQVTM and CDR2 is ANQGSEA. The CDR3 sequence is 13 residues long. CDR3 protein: CSVENLGRAGYTF. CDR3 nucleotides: TGCAGCGTCGAAAACCTTGGCAGGGCTGGCTACACCTTC.

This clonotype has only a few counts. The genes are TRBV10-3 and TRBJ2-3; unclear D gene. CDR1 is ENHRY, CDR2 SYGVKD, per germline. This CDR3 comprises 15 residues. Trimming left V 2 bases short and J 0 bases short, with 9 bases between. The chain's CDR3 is CAISELTASTDTQYF. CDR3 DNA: TGTGCCATCAGTGAGCTGACGGCCAGCACAGATACGCAGTATTTT.

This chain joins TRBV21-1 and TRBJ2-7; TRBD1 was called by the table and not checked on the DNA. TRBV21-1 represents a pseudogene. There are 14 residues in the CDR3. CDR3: CASSAGTGTYEQYF. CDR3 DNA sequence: TGTGCCAGCAGTGCCGGGACAGGAACCTACGAGCAGTACTTC.

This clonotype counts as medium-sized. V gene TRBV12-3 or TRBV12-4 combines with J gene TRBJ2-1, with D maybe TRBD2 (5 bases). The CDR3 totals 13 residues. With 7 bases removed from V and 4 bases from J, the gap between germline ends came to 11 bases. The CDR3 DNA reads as TGTGCCAGCACTCCGCCGGGGTACAATGAGCAGTTCTTC. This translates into CASTPPGYNEQFF.